Below, 15 T cell receptor beta chains from the same sample are listed, as sequenced in a study of CD8+ T cells in alopecia areata. cDNA reverse transcribed from extracted RNA served as the sequencing template. Clones were sequenced by immunoSEQ multiplex PCR, and TCRdb holds only the in-frame ones, with some missing. The data contain 200,000 to 250,000 clones, roughly two fifths of them singletons. Treatment described: oral pan-JAK inhibitor, 5-10 mg twice daily. Sequencing was performed on CD4+ T cells sorted from blood, taken at week 34, from a patient treated with tofacitinib. Every receptor here comes from a human donor with alopecia areata.

CDR3 region: CASGPGTYLAKNIQYF. In DNA, the CDR3 is TGCGCCAGCGGTCCCGGGACTTACCTAGCCAAAAACATTCAGTACTTC. This chain connects TRBV5-1 to TRBJ2-4, with TRBD2 as a possible D gene (6 bases). This CDR3 contains 16 residues. The V gene's germline CDR1 is SGHRS and CDR2 YFSETQ. V lost 7 bases and J lost 0, with 17 bases in between.

The rearrangement uses TRBV19 and TRBJ1-5; TRBD1 matches at 8 bases. This CDR3 contains 15 residues. Germline V gene lookup returns CDR1 LNHDA and CDR2 SQIVND (reference sequence). V gave up 5 bases and J gave up 5 bases; unmatched junction bases: 8. CDR3 in DNA: TGTGCCAGTAGTCTCCGGACAGGGTCGTATCAGCCCCAGCATTTT. It specifies CASSLRTGSYQPQHF.

This clone was observed a few times. V and J are TRBV2 and TRBJ1-2; the D gene is possibly TRBD1 (6 bases). The V end was cut by 2 bases, the J end by 6 bases, with 10 bases between. Per the germline V gene, CDR1 is SNHLY and CDR2 is FYNNEI. The CDR3 consists of 13 residues. The DNA for the CDR3 is TGTGCCAGCAGTGAACAGGGGCGTGATGGCTACACCTTC. Translated: CASSEQGRDGYTF. The variable domain in full, completed from reference TRBV2 and TRBJ1-2, reads EPEVTQTPSHQVTQMGQEVILRCVPISNHLYFYWYRQILGQKVEFLVSFYNNEISEKSEIFDDQFSVERPDGSNFTLKIRSTKLEDSAMYFCASSEQGRDGYTFGSGTRLTVV.

This clone has a single count. This rearrangement joins TRBV5-1 to TRBJ2-7, with D uncertain. The CDR3 runs to 13 residues. The V end was cut by 0 bases, the J end by 4 bases, with 8 bases between. The V gene's germline CDR1 is SGHRS and CDR2 YFSETQ. The CDR3 coding sequence is TGCGCCAGCAGCTTGGAATATGGGTACGAGCAGTACTTC. Its translation is CASSLEYGYEQYF. Based on the CDR3 plus reference TRBV5-1 and TRBJ2-7, the full variable domain is KAGVTQTPRYLIKTRGQQVTLSCSPISGHRSVSWYQQTPGQGLQFLFEYFSETQRNKGNFPGRFSGRQFSNSRSEMNVSTLELGDSALYLCASSLEYGYEQYFGPGTRLTVT.

This clone was observed a handful of times. The rearrangement joins TRBV27 to TRBJ1-5; D is possibly TRBD1 (6 bases). Trimming took 6 bases from V and 3 from J, leaving 9 bases between them. This CDR3 has 13 amino acids. CDR1 is MNHEY, CDR2 SMNVEV, per germline (reference sequence). CDR3 residues: CASRGASNQPQHF. CDR3 coding DNA: TGTGCCAGCAGGGGGGCCTCCAATCAGCCCCAGCATTTT.

This clone was counted a few times. V usage is TRBV4-1 and J usage is TRBJ2-2, with a tentative D call TRBD1 (5 bases). This CDR3 is built from 14 residues. The germline V and J ends were trimmed by 2 bases and 4 bases, with 8 bases remaining between them. Germline CDR1 MGHRA, CDR2 YSYEKL. CDR3 in DNA: TGCGCCAGCAGCCAACGGACAATCACCGGGGAGCTGTTTTTT. Its translation is CASSQRTITGELFF.

The chain links TRBV4-1 to TRBJ2-3, with D hard to call. Germline values: CDR1 MGHRA, CDR2 YSYEKL. The V gene lost 3 bases and the J gene lost 5 bases, with 3 bases spanning the gap. The CDR3 length is 11 residues. Written as DNA, the CDR3 is TGCGCCAGCAGCCAGAGAGATACGCAGTATTTT. Protein: CASSQRDTQYF.

V is TRBV30 and J is TRBJ2-2; D might be TRBD1 or TRBD2, each matching 5 bases. Deletions cut 4 bases from V and 5 bases from J, with 14 bases between. This CDR3 spans 14 amino acids. The germline V gene encodes CDR1 GTSNPN and CDR2 SVGIG (reference sequence). The DNA for the CDR3 is TGTGCCTGGATTAGGGAGCGACAGACCGGGGAGCTGTTTTTT. Protein product: CAWIRERQTGELFF. Variable domain in full (rest from reference TRBV30 and TRBJ2-2): SQTIHQWPATLVQPVGSPLSLECTVEGTSNPNLYWYRQAAGRGLQLLFYSVGIGQISSEVPQNLSASRPQDRQFILSSKKLLLSDSGFYLCAWIRERQTGELFFGEGSRLTVL.

This clone was seen a few times. This sequence joins TRBV6-5 and TRBJ2-7; D gene unclear. Germline V gene sequence: CDR1 MNHEY, CDR2 SVGAGI. Trimming took 6 bases from V and 2 from J, leaving 14 bases between them. The CDR3 is 14 amino acids. The CDR3: CASSLRRGPYEQYF. The CDR3 DNA sequence: TGTGCCAGCAGCCTCCGAAGAGGTCCCTACGAGCAGTACTTC.

The table lists this clone with a count of one. The gene calls are TRBV9 and TRBJ2-7; TRBD1 matches at 7 bases. From germline, CDR1 is SGDLS and CDR2 YYNGEE. Trimming cost V 1 base and J 2 bases; bases outside gene matches: 6. The CDR3 length is 15 residues. CDR3 in amino acids: CASSVRQGPAYEQYF. The CDR3, as DNA: TGTGCCAGCAGCGTACGACAGGGCCCAGCCTACGAGCAGTACTTC.

There are a few counts of this clone. The gene calls are TRBV29-1 and TRBJ1-2, with TRBD1 matching 8 bases. Trimming cost V 2 bases and J 6 bases; bases outside gene matches: 8. The germline gives CDR1 SQVTM, CDR2 ANQGSEA. The CDR3 is made up of 14 amino acids. The CDR3 nucleotides read TGCAGCGTTGAAATCCAGGGGGCTTCCAATGGCTACACCTTC. Protein product: CSVEIQGASNGYTF. Full variable domain (remainder filled in from reference TRBV29-1 and TRBJ1-2): SAVISQKPSRDICQRGTSLTIQCQVDSQVTMMFWYRQQPGQSLTLIATANQGSEATYESGFVIDKFPISRPNLTFSTLTVSNMSPEDSSIYLCSVEIQGASNGYTFGSGTRLTVV.

This clone was seen only a few times. V and J are TRBV25-1 and TRBJ2-2; D not resolved. Germline V CDR1 and CDR2: MGHDK, SYGVNS. V shed 5 bases and J shed 6 bases, with 16 bases lying between them. The CDR3 totals 15 residues. CDR3 loop: CASSQRTGNSGELFF. CDR3 in DNA: TGTGCCAGCAGTCAAAGGACCGGAAACTCCGGGGAGCTGTTTTTT. Full variable domain (rest looked up from reference TRBV25-1 and TRBJ2-2): EADIYQTPRYLVIGTGKKITLECSQTMGHDKMYWYQQDPGMELHLIHYSYGVNSTEKGDLSSESTVSRIRTEHFPLTLESARPSHTSQYLCASSQRTGNSGELFFGEGSRLTVL.

The chain uses TRBV6-6 and TRBJ2-3; 9 bases agree with TRBD1. The CDR3 is 16 amino acids. The germline gives CDR1 MNHNY, CDR2 SVGAGI (reference sequence). The trim removed 5 bases at V and 0 bases at J, leaving 6 bases unmatched. CDR3 in DNA: TGTGCCAGCAGTCCCCAGGACAGGGGAAGCACAGATACGCAGTATTTT. It specifies CASSPQDRGSTDTQYF.

The chain links TRBV29-1 to TRBJ2-6; D ambiguous. The CDR3 extends over 14 amino acids. From germline, CDR1 is SQVTM and CDR2 ANQGSEA. Trimming removed 6 bases from V and 0 bases from J, with 9 bases in between. The chain's CDR3 is CSVQPYSGANVLTF. The CDR3 bases are TGCAGCGTCCAACCCTACTCTGGGGCCAACGTCCTGACTTTC.

The chain combines TRBV4-1 with TRBJ2-3; possible D gene TRBD1, 6 bases. This CDR3 region has 16 residues. The V gene's germline CDR1 is MGHRA and CDR2 YSYEKL. Trimming left V 0 bases short and J 1 base short, with 11 bases between. CDR3: CASSQDPAGGTDTQYF. CDR3 in DNA: TGCGCCAGCAGCCAAGACCCAGCAGGGGGCACAGATACGCAGTATTTT.